Below, 7 T cell receptor beta chains from the same sample are listed, as sequenced in a study of blood T cell repertoires in COVID-19. The table came from immunoSEQ multiplex PCR; TCRdb's copy has only in-frame clones and leaves some out. This sample carries 150,000 to 180,000 clones, approximately 83% of them seen once, and the ten largest clones take less than 30%. The sequenced sample was peripheral blood. The receptors were sampled from a woman in her sixties or seventies with acute or convalescent COVID-19.

J is TRBJ1-1 and V is TRBV18, with D possibly TRBD1 on 6 matching bases. Per the germline V gene, CDR1 is KGHSH and CDR2 is LQKENI. The V end was cut by 0 bases, the J end by 5 bases, with 10 bases between. This CDR3 is 14 amino acids long. CDR3 DNA sequence: TGTGCCAGCTCACCACCGAACAGGGCAACTGAAGCTTTCTTT. Its protein product is CASSPPNRATEAFF.

CDR3 sequence: CASSHFTEEDGYTF. The DNA of the CDR3 is TGTGCCAGCTCCCATTTTACGGAGGAGGATGGCTACACCTTC. This chain connects TRBV18 to TRBJ1-2; no firm D call. Germline V CDR1 and CDR2: KGHSH, LQKENI. Trimming took 6 bases from V and 6 from J, leaving 17 bases between them. This CDR3 is 14 amino acids long. Full variable domain (outside the CDR3, taken from reference TRBV18 and TRBJ1-2): NAGVMQNPRHLVRRRGQEARLRCSPMKGHSHVYWYRQLPEEGLKFMVYLQKENIIDESGMPKERFSAEFPKEGPSILRIQQVVRGDSAAYFCASSHFTEEDGYTFGSGTRLTVV.

The J gene is TRBJ2-1, the V gene TRBV3-1 (or the pseudogene TRBV3-2); the D gene is possibly TRBD2 (6 bases). Germline CDR1 is LGHDT and CDR2 is YNNKEL (reference sequence). The CDR3 has 14 amino acids. The ends were cut back, 2 bases at V and 9 bases at J, with 14 bases in the middle. CDR3: CASSQSPGTGEQFF. For the CDR3, the DNA is TGTGCCAGCAGCCAAAGCCCAGGGACTGGTGAGCAGTTCTTC.

This chain joins TRBV5-1 and TRBJ1-4, with 7 bases lining up with TRBD1. The CDR3 has 15 residues. V trimming: 0 bases; J trimming: 11 bases; junction bases outside the gene matches: 10. Germline V gene lookup returns CDR1 SGHRS and CDR2 YFSETQ. CDR3 residues: CASSLEQGRREKLFF. CDR3 DNA: TGCGCCAGCAGCTTGGAACAGGGGAGGAGAGAGAAACTGTTTTTT. Complete variable domain (other parts from reference TRBV5-1 and TRBJ1-4): KAGVTQTPRYLIKTRGQQVTLSCSPISGHRSVSWYQQTPGQGLQFLFEYFSETQRNKGNFPGRFSGRQFSNSRSEMNVSTLELGDSALYLCASSLEQGRREKLFFGSGTQLSVL.

This clone has only one observation. This rearrangement joins TRBV28 to TRBJ2-1; tentative D call: TRBD1 (7 bases). This CDR3 is built from 12 residues. V was pared by 8 bases and J by 7 bases, with 12 bases between. CDR1 and CDR2 (germline): MDHEN, SYDVKM. The chain's CDR3 is CASQTGRNEQFF. CDR3 nucleotide sequence: TGTGCCAGCCAGACAGGGAGGAATGAGCAGTTCTTC. Combining the CDR3 with reference TRBV28 and TRBJ2-1 gives the whole variable domain DVKVTQSSRYLVKRTGEKVFLECVQDMDHENMFWYRQDPGLGLRLIYFSYDVKMKEKGDIPEGYSVSREKKERFSLILESASTNQTSMYLCASQTGRNEQFFGPGTRLTVL.

The rearrangement uses TRBV7-3 and TRBJ2-2; a possible D gene is TRBD2 (5 bases). CDR3 length: 14 residues. V gave up 5 bases and J gave up 4 bases, with 11 bases separating them. Germline-derived CDR1 and CDR2 are SGHTA and FQGTGA. CDR3 DNA: TGTGCCAGCAGCCTGGCCGGGGTCACCGGGGAGCTGTTTTTT. It is translated as CASSLAGVTGELFF.

The rearrangement joins TRBV7-9 to TRBJ1-5, with TRBD1 matching 7 bases. With V trimmed by 6 bases and J by 5 bases, 13 bases remained unmatched. The germline CDR1 and CDR2 sequences are SEHNR and FQNEAQ (reference sequence). This CDR3 is built from 16 residues. This chain's CDR3 is CASSNRTGTDHQPQHF. In nucleotides, the CDR3 is TGTGCCAGCAGTAACCGGACCGGGACAGACCATCAGCCCCAGCATTTT.